The 18 T cell receptor beta chains below all came from one sample that was sequenced in a study of graft-versus-host responses after intestinal transplantation. Produced via immunoSEQ multiplex PCR; TCRdb's table is partial and in-frame only. The sample yields over 80,000 clones, roughly nine tenths seen once. Their antigens are not known. The sequencing used unstimulated CD4+ T cells sorted from spleen or lymph node cells, collected before transplant. The receptors here all came from a human donor who was the organ donor for an intestinal transplant.

The sample holds one count of this clone. V gene TRBV7-9 combines with J gene TRBJ2-7, with 8 bases identical to TRBD1. The germline V gene encodes CDR1 SEHNR and CDR2 FQNEAQ (reference sequence). The CDR3 has 13 residues. J was trimmed by 2 bases and V by 8 bases; bases with no gene match: 5. The CDR3 loop reads CASEGQETYEQYF. Here the CDR3 DNA reads TGTGCCAGCGAGGGACAGGAAACCTACGAGCAGTACTTC.

The rearrangement joins TRBV5-6 to TRBJ1-6; 9 bases align to TRBD1. Unmatched junction bases numbered 0, after V lost 1 base and J lost 7 bases. This CDR3 spans 14 amino acids. Germline CDR1 SGHDT, CDR2 YYEEEE. This CDR3 is CASSLTGGNSPLHF. The CDR3 DNA reads TGTGCCAGCAGCTTGACAGGGGGCAATTCACCCCTCCACTTT.

The V gene is TRBV6-6, the J gene TRBJ2-7; TRBD1 aligns across 8 bases. The CDR3 loop spans 15 amino acids. The V gene end was trimmed by 6 bases and the J gene end by 6 bases; junction bases not matched to a gene: 13. CDR1 is MNHNY and CDR2 is SVGAGI in the germline V gene (reference sequence). This CDR3 is CASRLDRVISGEQYF. The CDR3, as DNA: TGTGCCAGCAGGCTGGACAGGGTCATTAGCGGCGAGCAGTACTTC.

The chain employs TRBV7-2 and TRBJ2-7, with TRBD2 as a possible D gene (6 bases). The CDR3 is made up of 15 amino acids. Germline values: CDR1 SGHTA, CDR2 FQGNSA. Trimming removed 2 bases at V and 2 bases at J, with 13 bases between. The CDR3 region has the DNA TGTGCCAGCAGCTTATCGGGACTTTCCCCCTACGAGCAGTACTTC. It yields the protein CASSLSGLSPYEQYF.

This clone was observed once. The chain links TRBV9 to TRBJ2-3; D perhaps matches TRBD1 (5 bases). This CDR3 has 14 residues. Trimming stripped 0 bases from V and 1 base from J, with 6 bases between. Germline V gene lookup returns CDR1 SGDLS and CDR2 YYNGEE. CDR3 in DNA: TGTGCCAGCAGCGTAGCACAGGGCACAGATACGCAGTATTTT. Amino acid sequence: CASSVAQGTDTQYF. The variable domain in full, with the rest retrieved from reference TRBV9 and TRBJ2-3, is DSGVTQTPKHLITATGQRVTLRCSPRSGDLSVYWYQQSLDQGLQFLIQYYNGEERAKGNILERFSAQQFPDLHSELNLSSLELGDSALYFCASSVAQGTDTQYFGPGTRLTVL.

The rearrangement joins TRBV18 to TRBJ2-7; TRBD2 matches at 7 bases. J was trimmed by 7 bases and V by 4 bases; bases with no gene match: 4. Germline assignment: CDR1 KGHSH and CDR2 LQKENI. The CDR3 loop spans 12 amino acids. CDR3: CASSRRREEQYF. The CDR3 DNA sequence: TGTGCCAGCTCACGGCGGCGGGAGGAGCAGTACTTC.

The V call is TRBV19, the J call TRBJ1-1, with D tentatively TRBD1 (5 bases). There are 13 residues in the CDR3. The ends were cut back, 5 bases at V and 3 bases at J, with 10 bases in the middle. Germline V lookup: CDR1 LNHDA, CDR2 SQIVND (reference sequence). The DNA of the CDR3 is TGTGCCAGTAGTTCAGACAGCGACACTGAAGCTTTCTTT. It is translated as CASSSDSDTEAFF. The full variable domain, rest sourced from reference TRBV19 and TRBJ1-1, is DGGITQSPKYLFRKEGQNVTLSCEQNLNHDAMYWYRQDPGQGLRLIYYSQIVNDFQKGDIAEGYSVSREKKESFPLTVTSAQKNPTAFYLCASSSDSDTEAFFGQGTRLTVV.

The chain recombines TRBV9 with TRBJ2-7, with D perhaps matching TRBD1 (5 bases). Germline V gene lookup returns CDR1 SGDLS and CDR2 YYNGEE. CDR3 length equals 15 residues. The germline V and J ends were trimmed by 0 bases and 0 bases, with 10 bases remaining between them. Here the CDR3 reads CASSVGGASSYEQYF. CDR3 nucleotides: TGTGCCAGCAGCGTAGGGGGCGCGTCCTCCTACGAGCAGTACTTC.

This clone was seen a single time. The CDR3: CASSQEDRGREQYF. In nucleotides, the CDR3 is TGTGCCAGCAGCCAGGAGGACAGGGGGCGCGAGCAGTACTTC. This sequence joins TRBV4-2 and TRBJ2-7; 11 bases match TRBD1. V dropped 3 bases and J dropped 6; count of bases not matched to a gene: 4. CDR3 length: 14 amino acids. The germline V gene has CDR1 LGHNA and CDR2 YNFKEQ.

The J gene is TRBJ1-6, the V gene TRBV30; D not certain. CDR1 GTSNPN and CDR2 SVGIG come from the germline V gene (reference sequence). V dropped 1 base and J dropped 5 bases, with 6 bases sitting between them. This CDR3 has 13 residues. This chain's CDR3 is CAWSGGHNSPLHF. The CDR3 region has the DNA TGTGCCTGGAGTGGAGGTCATAATTCACCCCTCCACTTT. Combining the CDR3 with reference TRBV30 and TRBJ1-6 gives the whole variable domain SQTIHQWPATLVQPVGSPLSLECTVEGTSNPNLYWYRQAAGRGLQLLFYSVGIGQISSEVPQNLSASRPQDRQFILSSKKLLLSDSGFYLCAWSGGHNSPLHFGNGTRLTVT.

The V and J genes are TRBV5-7 and TRBJ1-6; 8 positions match TRBD1. TRBV5-7 is known as an ORF, though its function is uncertain. There are 14 residues in the CDR3. V shed 1 base, J shed 10 bases, and the junction held 4 bases outside the gene matches. This chain's CDR3 is CASSLTGGRSPLHF. CDR3 DNA sequence: TGTGCCAGCAGCTTGACAGGGGGTCGATCACCCCTCCACTTT.

This clone came up a few times. V is TRBV7-2 and J is TRBJ1-5, with 7 bases identical to TRBD1. CDR1 and CDR2 from the germline V gene are SGHTA and FQGNSA. Trimming cost V 0 bases and J 7 bases; bases outside gene matches: 0. The length of the CDR3 is 13 residues. The CDR3 loop reads CASSLARGQPQHF. For the CDR3, the DNA is TGTGCCAGCAGCTTAGCCAGGGGGCAGCCCCAGCATTTT. Together with reference TRBV7-2 and TRBJ1-5, the CDR3 gives the full variable domain: GAGVSQSPSNKVTEKGKDVELRCDPISGHTALYWYRQSLGQGLEFLIYFQGNSAPDKSGLPSDRFSAERTGGSVSTLTIQRTQQEDSAVYLCASSLARGQPQHFGDGTRLSIL.

Only one count was recorded for this clone. This chain joins TRBV4-1 and TRBJ2-2; 14 bases line up with TRBD2. J lost 4 bases, V lost 1 base, and 2 bases had no gene match. The CDR3 sequence is 17 residues long. CDR1 and CDR2 (germline): MGHRA, YSYEKL. CDR3 nucleotides: TGCGCCAGCAGCCAAGGACTAGCGGGGGGGCCCACCGGGGAGCTGTTTTTT. It yields the protein CASSQGLAGGPTGELFF.

This chain links TRBV5-6 with TRBJ1-1; no reliable D call. This CDR3 region has 14 residues. V was cut by 0 bases and J by 3 bases, with 9 bases left in between. Germline lookup yields CDR1 SGHDT and CDR2 YYEEEE. The CDR3 loop reads CASSLVVGDTEAFF. The CDR3 DNA sequence: TGTGCCAGCAGCTTGGTTGTCGGGGACACTGAAGCTTTCTTT.

The gene calls are TRBV4-1 and TRBJ2-7, with D possibly being TRBD2 (6 bases). Germline CDR1 reads MGHRA; CDR2 reads YSYEKL. This CDR3 spans 15 amino acids. V lost 0 bases to trimming and J lost 2 bases, with 11 bases between them. This CDR3 is CASSQDLRGTYEQYF. The CDR3 DNA sequence: TGCGCCAGCAGCCAAGATCTCCGGGGGACCTACGAGCAGTACTTC.

The chain couples TRBV5-4 to TRBJ1-6; no clear D. The CDR3 runs to 13 residues. Trimming took off 4 bases at V and 3 bases at J, with 5 bases between the two ends. Germline V CDR1 and CDR2: SGHNT, YYREEE (reference sequence). For the CDR3, the DNA is TGTGCCAGCAGCCCCGGCTATAATTCACCCCTCCACTTT. Its protein is CASSPGYNSPLHF.

V usage is TRBV2 and J usage is TRBJ2-5; 8 nucleotides match TRBD1. CDR1 SNHLY and CDR2 FYNNEI come from the germline V gene. The ends lost 4 bases at V and 4 bases at J; junction bases unmatched: 2. This CDR3 has 13 residues. CDR3 region: CASSAGTGETQYF. The DNA for the CDR3 is TGTGCCAGCAGTGCAGGGACAGGAGAGACCCAGTACTTC. The whole variable domain, filled in from reference TRBV2 and TRBJ2-5, reads EPEVTQTPSHQVTQMGQEVILRCVPISNHLYFYWYRQILGQKVEFLVSFYNNEISEKSEIFDDQFSVERPDGSNFTLKIRSTKLEDSAMYFCASSAGTGETQYFGPGTRLLVL.

This rearrangement joins TRBV4-2 to TRBJ2-2; D perhaps matches TRBD2 (6 bases). CDR1 and CDR2 from the germline V gene are LGHNA and YNFKEQ. The CDR3 runs 17 residues. Trimming took 0 bases from V and 2 from J, leaving 13 bases between them. The CDR3 DNA reads TGTGCCAGCAGCCAAGATCGGGGGACCCTTAACACCGGGGAGCTGTTTTTT. Its translation is CASSQDRGTLNTGELFF.